This T cell receptor beta chain was observed in a study of OX40 agonist ivuxolimab in advanced cancers. Study at large: The group had a mean age of 60 years, ranged from about 20 to 79, and was roughly 80% male.

Sequenced by immunoSEQ multiplex PCR; TCRdb stores in-frame clones only, minus some. The data contain around 85,000 clones, 91% of them singletons. Deletions cut 5 bases from V and 6 bases from J, with 18 bases between. The CDR3 extends over 15 amino acids. Germline-derived CDR1 and CDR2 are MDHEN and SYDVKM. Blood samples were obtained at baseline, cycle 4 day 1, and cycle 7 day 1. This clone was recorded only once. The specimen comprised CD4+ or CD8+ T cells sorted from blood, sampled in a trial of the OX40 agonist ivuxolimab. The chain is built from TRBV28 and TRBJ2-3, with a tentative D call TRBD2 (7 bases). This TCR derives from an adult with an advanced solid tumor such as melanoma, head and neck, liver or kidney cancer. CDR3 nucleotide sequence: TGTGCCAGCAGTGACGGGGGGCGGTTAGGGGATACGCAGTATTTT. This codes for CASSDGGRLGDTQYF.